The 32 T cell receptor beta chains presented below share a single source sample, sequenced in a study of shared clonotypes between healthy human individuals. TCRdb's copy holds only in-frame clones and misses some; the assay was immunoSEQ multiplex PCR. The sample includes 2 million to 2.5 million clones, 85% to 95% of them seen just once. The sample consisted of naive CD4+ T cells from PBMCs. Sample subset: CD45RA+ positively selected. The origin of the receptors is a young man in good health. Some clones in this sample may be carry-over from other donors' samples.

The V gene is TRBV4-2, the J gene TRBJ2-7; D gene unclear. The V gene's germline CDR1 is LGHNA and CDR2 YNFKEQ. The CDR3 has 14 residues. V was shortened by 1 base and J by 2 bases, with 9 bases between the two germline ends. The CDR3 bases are TGTGCCAGCAGCCAAGGCACCCAGACCTACGAGCAGTACTTC. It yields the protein CASSQGTQTYEQYF.

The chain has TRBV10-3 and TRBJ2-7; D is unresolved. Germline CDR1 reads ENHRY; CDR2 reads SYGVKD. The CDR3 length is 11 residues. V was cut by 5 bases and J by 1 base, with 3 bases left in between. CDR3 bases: TGTGCCATCAGTCTTTCCTACGAGCAGTACTTC. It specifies CAISLSYEQYF.

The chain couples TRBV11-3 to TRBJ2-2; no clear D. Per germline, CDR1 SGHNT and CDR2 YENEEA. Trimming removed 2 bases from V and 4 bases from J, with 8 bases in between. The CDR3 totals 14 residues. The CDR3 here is CASSLRAGTGELFF. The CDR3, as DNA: TGTGCCAGCAGCTTACGGGCCGGCACCGGGGAGCTGTTTTTT. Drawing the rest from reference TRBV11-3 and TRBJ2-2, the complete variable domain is EAGVVQSPRYKIIEKKQPVAFWCNPISGHNTLYWYLQNLGQGPELLIRYENEEAVDDSQLPKDRFSAERLKGVDSTLKIQPAELGDSAVYLCASSLRAGTGELFFGEGSRLTVL.

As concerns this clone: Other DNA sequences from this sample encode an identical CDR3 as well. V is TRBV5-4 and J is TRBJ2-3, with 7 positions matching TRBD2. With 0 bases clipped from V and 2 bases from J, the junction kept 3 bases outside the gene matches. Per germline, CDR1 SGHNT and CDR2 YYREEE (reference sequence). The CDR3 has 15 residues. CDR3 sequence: CASSLASGTTDTQYF. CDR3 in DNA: TGTGCCAGCAGCTTGGCGAGCGGGACCACAGATACGCAGTATTTT.

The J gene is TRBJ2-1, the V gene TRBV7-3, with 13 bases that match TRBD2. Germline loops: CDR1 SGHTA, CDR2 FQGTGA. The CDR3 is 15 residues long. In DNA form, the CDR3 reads TGTGCGACGGCAAGGACTAGCGGGAGTAGGCATGAGCAGTTCTTC. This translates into CATARTSGSRHEQFF.

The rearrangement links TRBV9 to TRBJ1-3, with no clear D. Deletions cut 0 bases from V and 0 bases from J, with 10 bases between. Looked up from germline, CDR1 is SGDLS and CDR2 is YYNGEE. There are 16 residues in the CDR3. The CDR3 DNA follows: TGTGCCAGCAGCGTAGACGGCAGCAACTCTGGAAACACCATATATTTT. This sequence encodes CASSVDGSNSGNTIYF.

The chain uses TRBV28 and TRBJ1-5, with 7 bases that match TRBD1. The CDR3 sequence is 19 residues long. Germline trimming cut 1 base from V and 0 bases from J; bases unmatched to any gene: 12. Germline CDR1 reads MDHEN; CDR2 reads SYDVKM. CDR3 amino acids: CASSLSRQGVGYSNQPQHF. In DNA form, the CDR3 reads TGTGCCAGCAGTTTATCCCGCCAGGGGGTGGGATATAGCAATCAGCCCCAGCATTTT.

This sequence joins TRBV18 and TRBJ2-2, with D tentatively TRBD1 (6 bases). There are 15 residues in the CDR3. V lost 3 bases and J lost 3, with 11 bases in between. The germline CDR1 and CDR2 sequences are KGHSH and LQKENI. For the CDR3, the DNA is TGTGCCAGCTCACCGTATACAGGGTACACCGGGGAGCTGTTTTTT. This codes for CASSPYTGYTGELFF.

As DNA, the CDR3 is TGTGCCAGCAGGCGAGATATAACAGGTAACACTGAAGCTTTCTTT. As protein: CASRRDITGNTEAFF. V and J are TRBV6-1 and TRBJ1-1, with D maybe TRBD1 (5 bases). Trimming took off 6 bases at V and 2 bases at J, with 16 bases between the two ends. The CDR3 runs to 15 residues. The germline CDR1 and CDR2 sequences are MNHNS and SASEGT.

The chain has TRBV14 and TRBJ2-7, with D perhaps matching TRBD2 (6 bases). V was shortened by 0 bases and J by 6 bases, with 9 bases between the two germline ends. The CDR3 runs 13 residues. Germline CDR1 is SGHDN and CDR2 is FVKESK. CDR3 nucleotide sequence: TGTGCCAGCAGCCAAGAGGAGGAGGGCGAGCAGTACTTC. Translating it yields CASSQEEEGEQYF.

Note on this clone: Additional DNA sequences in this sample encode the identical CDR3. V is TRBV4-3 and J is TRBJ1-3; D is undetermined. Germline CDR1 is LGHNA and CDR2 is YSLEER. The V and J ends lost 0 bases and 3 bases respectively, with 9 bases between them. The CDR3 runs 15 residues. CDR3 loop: CASSQDRLGGNTIYF. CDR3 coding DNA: TGCGCCAGCAGCCAAGACAGGTTGGGTGGAAACACCATATATTTT.

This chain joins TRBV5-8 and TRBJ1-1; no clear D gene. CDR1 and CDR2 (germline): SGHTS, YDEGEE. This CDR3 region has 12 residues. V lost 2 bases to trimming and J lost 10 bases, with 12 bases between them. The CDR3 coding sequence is TGTGCCAGCAGCTTTGTAGTGCCAGTAGCTTTCTTT. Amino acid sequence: CASSFVVPVAFF.

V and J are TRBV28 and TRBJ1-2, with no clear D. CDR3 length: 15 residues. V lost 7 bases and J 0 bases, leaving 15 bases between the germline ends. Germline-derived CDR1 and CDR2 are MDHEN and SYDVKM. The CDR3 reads CASTFSGRANYGYTF. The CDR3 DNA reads TGTGCCAGCACCTTTTCGGGGAGAGCTAACTATGGCTACACCTTC.

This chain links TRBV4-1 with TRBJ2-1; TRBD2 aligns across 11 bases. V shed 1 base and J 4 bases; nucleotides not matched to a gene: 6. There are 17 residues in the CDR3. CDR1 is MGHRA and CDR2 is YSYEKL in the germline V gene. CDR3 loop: CASSQGLAGQKYNEQFF. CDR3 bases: TGCGCCAGCAGCCAAGGACTAGCGGGACAAAAGTACAATGAGCAGTTCTTC.

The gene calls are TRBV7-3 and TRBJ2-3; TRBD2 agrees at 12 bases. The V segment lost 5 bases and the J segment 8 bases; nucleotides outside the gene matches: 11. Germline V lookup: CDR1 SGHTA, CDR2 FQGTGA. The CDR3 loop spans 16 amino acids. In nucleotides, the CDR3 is TGTGCCAGCAGCGGGGGACTAGCGGGTCAGTGGGGTACGCAGTATTTT. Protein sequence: CASSGGLAGQWGTQYF. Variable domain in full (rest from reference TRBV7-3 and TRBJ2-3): GAGVSQTPSNKVTEKGKYVELRCDPISGHTALYWYRQSLGQGPEFLIYFQGTGAADDSGLPNDRFFAVRPEGSVSTLKIQRTERGDSAVYLCASSGGLAGQWGTQYFGPGTRLTVL.

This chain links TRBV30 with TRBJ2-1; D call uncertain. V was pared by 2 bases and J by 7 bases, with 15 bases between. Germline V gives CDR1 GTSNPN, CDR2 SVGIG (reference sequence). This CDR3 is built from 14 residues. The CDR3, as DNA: TGTGCCTGGAGTCCTCTAGGGCTTTGGAATGAGCAGTTCTTC. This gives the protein CAWSPLGLWNEQFF. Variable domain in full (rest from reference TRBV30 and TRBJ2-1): SQTIHQWPATLVQPVGSPLSLECTVEGTSNPNLYWYRQAAGRGLQLLFYSVGIGQISSEVPQNLSASRPQDRQFILSSKKLLLSDSGFYLCAWSPLGLWNEQFFGPGTRLTVL.

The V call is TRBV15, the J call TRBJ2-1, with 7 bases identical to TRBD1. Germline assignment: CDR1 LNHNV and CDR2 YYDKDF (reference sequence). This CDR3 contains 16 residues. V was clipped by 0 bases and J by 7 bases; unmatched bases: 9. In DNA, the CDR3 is TGTGCCACCAGCAGAGATCGGCTTCCAGGGGGTAATGAGCAGTTCTTC. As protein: CATSRDRLPGGNEQFF.

CDR3 loop: CAWSDRTSGKIRVTQYF. For the CDR3, the DNA is TGTGCCTGGAGTGATCGGACTAGCGGGAAGATCCGCGTTACGCAGTATTTT. The chain uses TRBV30 and TRBJ2-3; 12 nucleotides line up with TRBD2. Germline lookup yields CDR1 GTSNPN and CDR2 SVGIG (reference sequence). Germline trimming cut 1 base from V and 8 bases from J; bases unmatched to any gene: 13. The CDR3 length is 17 residues.

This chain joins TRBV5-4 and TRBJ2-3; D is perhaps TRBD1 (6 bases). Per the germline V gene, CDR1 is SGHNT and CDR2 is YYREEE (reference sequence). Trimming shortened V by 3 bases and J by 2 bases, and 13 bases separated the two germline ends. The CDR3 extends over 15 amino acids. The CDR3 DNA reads TGTGCCAGCAGCTCAGTGGGGGCCCACACAGATACGCAGTATTTT. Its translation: CASSSVGAHTDTQYF.

The CDR3 loop reads CASSSSGGWGYTF. As DNA, the CDR3 is TGTGCCAGCAGTTCATCAGGGGGTTGGGGCTACACCTTC. The chain combines TRBV5-6 with TRBJ1-2; 7 positions agree with TRBD1. With 5 bases clipped from V and 8 bases from J, the junction kept 9 bases outside the gene matches. The CDR3 is 13 amino acids. Per germline, CDR1 SGHDT and CDR2 YYEEEE.

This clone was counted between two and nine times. The DNA for the CDR3 is TGTGCCAGCAGTGCGACAGGGGGTAAAAACATTCAGTACTTC. This sequence encodes CASSATGGKNIQYF. The gene calls are TRBV6-1 and TRBJ2-4, with 9 bases identical to TRBD1. The V gene's germline CDR1 is MNHNS and CDR2 SASEGT. V was pared by 4 bases and J by 4 bases, with 2 bases of the junction left unmatched. This CDR3 is built from 14 residues.

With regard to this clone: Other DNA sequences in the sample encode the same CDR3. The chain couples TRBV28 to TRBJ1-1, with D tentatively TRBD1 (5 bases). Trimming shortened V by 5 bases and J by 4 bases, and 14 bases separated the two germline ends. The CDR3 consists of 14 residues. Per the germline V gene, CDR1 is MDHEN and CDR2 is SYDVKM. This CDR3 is CASSPGGGRTEAFF. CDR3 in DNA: TGTGCCAGCAGTCCCGGGGGGGGACGCACTGAAGCTTTCTTT.

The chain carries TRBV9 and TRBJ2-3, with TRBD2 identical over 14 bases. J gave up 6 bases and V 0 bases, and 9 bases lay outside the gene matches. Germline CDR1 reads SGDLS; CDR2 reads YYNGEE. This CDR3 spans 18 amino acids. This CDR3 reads CASSVGGLAGGPADTQYF. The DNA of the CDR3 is TGTGCCAGCAGCGTAGGAGGACTAGCGGGAGGCCCAGCGGATACGCAGTATTTT.

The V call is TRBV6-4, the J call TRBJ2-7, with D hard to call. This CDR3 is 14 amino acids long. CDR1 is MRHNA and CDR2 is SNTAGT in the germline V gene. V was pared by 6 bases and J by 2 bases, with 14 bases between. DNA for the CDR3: TGTGCCAGCAGCCCTCACTTCCCCCCCTACGAGCAGTACTTC. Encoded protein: CASSPHFPPYEQYF.

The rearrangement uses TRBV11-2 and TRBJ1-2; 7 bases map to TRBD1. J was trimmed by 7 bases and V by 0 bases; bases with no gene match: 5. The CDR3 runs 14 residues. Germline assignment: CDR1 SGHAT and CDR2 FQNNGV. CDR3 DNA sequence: TGTGCCAGCAGCTTAGAACTAGGGGGCGGTGGCTACACCTTC. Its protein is CASSLELGGGGYTF. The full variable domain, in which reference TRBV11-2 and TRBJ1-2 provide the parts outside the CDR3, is EAGVAQSPRYKIIEKRQSVAFWCNPISGHATLYWYQQILGQGPKLLIQFQNNGVVDDSQLPKDRFSAERLKGVDSTLKIQPAKLEDSAVYLCASSLELGGGGYTFGSGTRLTVV.

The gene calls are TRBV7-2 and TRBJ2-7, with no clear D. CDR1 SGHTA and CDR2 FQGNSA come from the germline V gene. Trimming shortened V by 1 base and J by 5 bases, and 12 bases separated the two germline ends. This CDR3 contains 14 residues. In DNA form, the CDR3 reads TGTGCCAGCAGCTTAGGTGCGGTTTGGGACGAGCAGTACTTC. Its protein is CASSLGAVWDEQYF.

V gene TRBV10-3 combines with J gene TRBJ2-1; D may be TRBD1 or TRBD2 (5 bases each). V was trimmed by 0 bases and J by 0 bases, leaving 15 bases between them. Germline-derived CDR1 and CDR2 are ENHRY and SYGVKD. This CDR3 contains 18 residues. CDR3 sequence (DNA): TGTGCCATCAGTGAGTCCGAGGGGCCGCAGTTCTCCTACAATGAGCAGTTCTTC. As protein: CAISESEGPQFSYNEQFF.

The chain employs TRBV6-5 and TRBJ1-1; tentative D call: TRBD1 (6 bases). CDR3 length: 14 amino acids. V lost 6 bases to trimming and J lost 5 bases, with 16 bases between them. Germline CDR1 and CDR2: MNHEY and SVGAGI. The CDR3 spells CASSRQTGGTEAFF. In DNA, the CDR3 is TGTGCCAGCAGCCGCCAGACAGGAGGGACTGAAGCTTTCTTT.

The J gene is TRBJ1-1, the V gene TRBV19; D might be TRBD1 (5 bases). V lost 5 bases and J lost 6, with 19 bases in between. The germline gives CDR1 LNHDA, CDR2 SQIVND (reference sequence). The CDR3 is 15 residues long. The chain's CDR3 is CASSHPGLPQAEAFF. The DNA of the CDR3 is TGTGCCAGTAGTCACCCGGGACTTCCACAGGCTGAAGCTTTCTTT.

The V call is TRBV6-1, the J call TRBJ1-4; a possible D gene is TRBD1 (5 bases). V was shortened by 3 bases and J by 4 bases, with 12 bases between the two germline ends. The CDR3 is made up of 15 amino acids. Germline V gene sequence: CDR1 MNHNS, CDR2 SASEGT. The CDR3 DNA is TGTGCCAGCAGTGAGCCGGGACGGGATAATGAAAAACTGTTTTTT. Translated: CASSEPGRDNEKLFF.

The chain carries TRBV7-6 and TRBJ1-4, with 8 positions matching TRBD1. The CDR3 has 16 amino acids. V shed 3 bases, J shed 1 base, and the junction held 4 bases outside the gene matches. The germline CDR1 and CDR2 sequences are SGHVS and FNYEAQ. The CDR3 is CASSLQGAQTNEKLFF. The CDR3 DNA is TGTGCCAGCAGCTTGCAGGGGGCTCAAACTAATGAAAAACTGTTTTTT.

CDR3 loop: CAWSVPGRAVYEQYF. The CDR3 DNA sequence: TGTGCCTGGAGTGTACCCGGGAGGGCCGTCTACGAGCAGTACTTC. The V call is TRBV30, the J call TRBJ2-7; 8 bases are a match to TRBD2. V shed 0 bases, J shed 3 bases, and the junction held 7 bases outside the gene matches. The CDR3 runs to 15 residues. In germline, CDR1 is GTSNPN, CDR2 SVGIG (reference sequence).